Following are 11 T cell receptor beta chains from one sample sequenced in a study of cytomegalovirus exposure and HLA in healthy donors. The study ran its PCR with 60 Vbeta and 13 Jbeta primers. Profiled with immunoSEQ multiplex PCR; TCRdb holds only in-frame clones, not every one. The profile shows roughly 150,000 clones, roughly 80% of them singletons. Sequenced sample: PBMCs. These receptor sequences come from a male donor in good health and CMV-seronegative.

The rearrangement joins TRBV5-4 to TRBJ2-3, with a tentative D call TRBD2 (5 bases). The CDR3 loop spans 15 amino acids. Germline V gene sequence: CDR1 SGHNT, CDR2 YYREEE (reference sequence). V was trimmed by 0 bases and J by 1 base, leaving 9 bases between them. The CDR3 DNA is TGTGCCAGCAGCTTGGAAGGTAGCGGCACAGATACGCAGTATTTT. Encoded protein: CASSLEGSGTDTQYF.

The chain is built from TRBV19 and TRBJ2-7; 11 nucleotides agree with TRBD2. Germline V gene sequence: CDR1 LNHDA, CDR2 SQIVND (reference sequence). The ends lost 7 bases at V and 2 bases at J; junction bases unmatched: 7. The CDR3 is made up of 15 amino acids. The CDR3 loop reads CASKRGLADPYEQYF. The CDR3 DNA follows: TGTGCCAGTAAGAGGGGACTAGCGGACCCCTACGAGCAGTACTTC.

This clone was detected only once. V gene TRBV27 combines with J gene TRBJ1-2; 7 positions agree with TRBD1. Germline V gives CDR1 MNHEY, CDR2 SMNVEV (reference sequence). The CDR3 has 13 amino acids. Trimming at V came to 5 bases and at J to 2 bases, leaving 2 bases not matched to a gene. CDR3 sequence: CASSPGQNYGYTF. DNA for the CDR3: TGTGCCAGCAGTCCGGGACAGAACTATGGCTACACCTTC.

The chain uses TRBV4-3 and TRBJ2-7, with 7 bases lining up with TRBD2. V shed 0 bases and J 7 bases; nucleotides not matched to a gene: 15. This CDR3 has 17 amino acids. Germline V gives CDR1 LGHNA, CDR2 YSLEER. CDR3 nucleotides: TGCGCCAGCAGCCAAGATCGAGGGGCGGGAGCGGTTGGGGAGCAGTACTTC. Protein product: CASSQDRGAGAVGEQYF.

The chain links TRBV19 to TRBJ2-2, with D perhaps matching TRBD2 (6 bases). This CDR3 is built from 16 residues. V dropped 2 bases and J dropped 3 bases, with 13 bases sitting between them. CDR1 is LNHDA and CDR2 is SQIVND in the germline V gene (reference sequence). The CDR3 is CASSIQSGDYTGELFF. The CDR3 DNA is TGTGCCAGTAGTATACAATCCGGGGACTACACCGGGGAGCTGTTTTTT.

This chain connects TRBV18 to TRBJ2-7; 7 bases align to TRBD1. The CDR3 covers 15 residues. V gave up 4 bases and J gave up 2 bases; unmatched junction bases: 8. Germline CDR1 is KGHSH and CDR2 is LQKENI. CDR3 in amino acids: CASSLGRDSTYEQYF. CDR3 sequence (DNA): TGTGCCAGCTCACTTGGACGGGACAGCACCTACGAGCAGTACTTC.

The rearrangement joins TRBV2 to TRBJ2-2; the D is unclear. The CDR3 length is 13 residues. The V and J ends lost 4 bases and 5 bases respectively, with 8 bases between them. CDR1 and CDR2 (germline): SNHLY, FYNNEI. This chain's CDR3 is CASSGAVTGELFF. The CDR3 DNA reads as TGTGCCAGCAGTGGGGCTGTAACCGGGGAGCTGTTTTTT.

The rearrangement links TRBV5-5 to TRBJ1-1, with D perhaps TRBD1 (5 bases). The CDR3 extends over 16 amino acids. V was shortened by 0 bases and J by 3 bases, with 15 bases between the two germline ends. Germline V gene sequence: CDR1 SGHKS, CDR2 YYEKEE (reference sequence). The CDR3 DNA follows: TGTGCCAGCAGCTTGGCCTTGGCAGGGCGGTACACTGAAGCTTTCTTT. Protein product: CASSLALAGRYTEAFF.

The rearrangement links TRBV19 to TRBJ2-2; 8 bases agree with TRBD2. The CDR3 has 14 amino acids. V dropped 5 bases and J dropped 10; count of bases not matched to a gene: 9. CDR1 and CDR2 (germline): LNHDA, SQIVND (reference sequence). CDR3 protein: CASSVQREIVELFF. The CDR3 DNA follows: TGTGCCAGTAGTGTCCAGCGGGAGATAGTGGAGCTGTTTTTT.

The genes are TRBV5-1 and TRBJ1-1; D gene unclear. The CDR3 has 14 amino acids. From germline, CDR1 is SGHRS and CDR2 YFSETQ. V shed 0 bases and J shed 6 bases, with 12 bases lying between them. This chain's CDR3 is CASSLGADYSEAFF. CDR3 coding DNA: TGCGCCAGCAGCTTGGGAGCCGACTACTCTGAAGCTTTCTTT. Filled out from reference TRBV5-1 and TRBJ1-1, the complete variable domain reads KAGVTQTPRYLIKTRGQQVTLSCSPISGHRSVSWYQQTPGQGLQFLFEYFSETQRNKGNFPGRFSGRQFSNSRSEMNVSTLELGDSALYLCASSLGADYSEAFFGQGTRLTVV.

The chain uses TRBV19 and TRBJ2-1; 7 bases agree with TRBD2. The CDR3 is 13 residues long. V lost 6 bases to trimming and J lost 4 bases; unmatched junction nucleotides: 3. Looked up from germline, CDR1 is LNHDA and CDR2 is SQIVND (reference sequence). For the CDR3, the DNA is TGTGCCAGTAGCTCTAGCGGATACAATGAGCAGTTCTTC. Translated: CASSSSGYNEQFF.